What follows are 5 T cell receptor beta chains derived from one specimen sequenced in a study of PD-L1 blockade in urothelial cancer. The time point was: pretreatment peripheral blood. The table came from immunoSEQ multiplex PCR; TCRdb's copy has only in-frame clones and leaves some out. The sample consists of 60,000 to 65,000 clones, 80% to 85% of them appearing once. Sequencing used PBMCs, obtained around atezolizumab (anti-PD-L1) treatment. These receptors were taken from a man in his 70s with urothelial cancer.

J is TRBJ1-4 and V is TRBV7-9; perhaps TRBD1 as D (5 bases). Germline CDR1 and CDR2: SEHNR and FQNEAQ (reference sequence). V lost 4 bases, J lost 3 bases, and 15 bases lay in between. The CDR3 has 16 amino acids. DNA of the CDR3: TGTGCCAGCAGCTCCTCCCATGGGGGGGCTAATGAAAAACTGTTTTTT. Amino acids: CASSSSHGGANEKLFF.

V is TRBV28 and J is TRBJ1-1; the D gene is possibly TRBD1 (5 bases). With 8 bases removed from V and 10 bases from J, the gap between germline ends came to 14 bases. This CDR3 is 11 amino acids long. CDR1 and CDR2 from the germline V gene are MDHEN and SYDVKM. CDR3 in amino acids: CASLASGGAFF. CDR3 sequence (DNA): TGTGCCAGCCTCGCCTCCGGGGGAGCTTTCTTT.

In regard to this clone: Other DNA sequences in this specimen translate into the identical CDR3. The V gene is TRBV27, the J gene TRBJ2-1; D might be TRBD1 (7 bases). The CDR3 runs 12 residues. Trimming took 3 bases from V and 9 from J, leaving 9 bases between them. CDR1 is MNHEY and CDR2 is SMNVEV in the germline V gene (reference sequence). Here the CDR3 reads CASSFQGGEQFF. The DNA for the CDR3 is TGTGCCAGCAGTTTCCAGGGGGGTGAGCAGTTCTTC.

The chain employs TRBV7-8 and TRBJ2-7; perhaps TRBD1 as D (6 bases). This CDR3 contains 13 residues. Germline V gene lookup returns CDR1 SGHVS and CDR2 FQNEAQ. V lost 6 bases and J lost 1, with 10 bases in between. The CDR3 coding sequence is TGTGCCAGCAGTCACAGGGTTTCCTACGAGCAGTACTTC. This gives the protein CASSHRVSYEQYF.

This rearrangement joins TRBV7-9 to TRBJ2-1; tentative D call: TRBD1 (5 bases). In germline, CDR1 is SEHNR, CDR2 FQNEAQ (reference sequence). The ends were cut back, 1 base at V and 8 bases at J, with 12 bases in the middle. There are 14 residues in the CDR3. The chain's CDR3 is CASSLGRGRDEQFF. The CDR3 nucleotides read TGTGCCAGCAGCTTAGGTAGGGGCAGGGATGAGCAGTTCTTC. Supplemented by reference TRBV7-9 and TRBJ2-1, the full variable domain reads DTGVSQNPRHKITKRGQNVTFRCDPISEHNRLYWYRQTLGQGPEFLTYFQNEAQLEKSRLLSDRFSAERPKGSFSTLEIQRTEQGDSAMYLCASSLGRGRDEQFFGPGTRLTVL.